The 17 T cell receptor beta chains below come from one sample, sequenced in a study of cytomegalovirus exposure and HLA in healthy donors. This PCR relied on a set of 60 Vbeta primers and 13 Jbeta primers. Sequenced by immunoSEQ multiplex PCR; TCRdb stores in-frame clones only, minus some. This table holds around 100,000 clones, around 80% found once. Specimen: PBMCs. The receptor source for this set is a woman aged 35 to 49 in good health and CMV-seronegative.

Here the CDR3 DNA reads TGTGCCTGGAGAAGGAGGGGTCTAGAAAACACCATATATTTT. It yields the protein CAWRRRGLENTIYF. The chain is built from TRBV30 and TRBJ1-3; D is perhaps TRBD1 (5 bases). The CDR3 length is 14 residues. Trimming left V 3 bases short and J 6 bases short, with 15 bases between. The germline CDR1 and CDR2 sequences are GTSNPN and SVGIG (reference sequence).

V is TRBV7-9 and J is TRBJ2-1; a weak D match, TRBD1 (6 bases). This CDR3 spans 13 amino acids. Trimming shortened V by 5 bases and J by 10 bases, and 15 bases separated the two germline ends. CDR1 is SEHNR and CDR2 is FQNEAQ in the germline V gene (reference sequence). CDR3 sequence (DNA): TGTGCCAGCAGCAATCAGGGGATAGGGGAGCAGTTCTTC. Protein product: CASSNQGIGEQFF.

CDR3 amino acids: CASSSTSGTRTGELFF. The CDR3 DNA reads as TGTGCCAGCAGTTCGACTAGCGGGACACGCACCGGGGAGCTGTTTTTT. This rearrangement joins TRBV27 to TRBJ2-2; 11 bases match TRBD2. After removal of 4 bases from V and 4 bases from J, the junction contained 5 bases not matched to a gene. The CDR3 runs to 16 residues. From germline, CDR1 is MNHEY and CDR2 SMNVEV (reference sequence).

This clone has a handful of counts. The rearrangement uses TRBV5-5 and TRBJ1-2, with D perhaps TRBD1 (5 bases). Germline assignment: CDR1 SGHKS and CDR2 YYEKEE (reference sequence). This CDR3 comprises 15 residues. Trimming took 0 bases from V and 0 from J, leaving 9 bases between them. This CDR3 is CASSLGGVSNYGYTF. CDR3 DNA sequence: TGTGCCAGCAGCTTGGGGGGGGTATCTAACTATGGCTACACCTTC.

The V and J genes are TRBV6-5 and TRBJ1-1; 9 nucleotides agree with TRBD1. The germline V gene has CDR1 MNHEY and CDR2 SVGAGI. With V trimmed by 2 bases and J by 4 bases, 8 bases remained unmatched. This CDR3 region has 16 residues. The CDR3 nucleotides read TGTGCCAGCAGTTACGCAACAGGGGGCGTTAGCACTGAAGCTTTCTTT. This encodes CASSYATGGVSTEAFF.

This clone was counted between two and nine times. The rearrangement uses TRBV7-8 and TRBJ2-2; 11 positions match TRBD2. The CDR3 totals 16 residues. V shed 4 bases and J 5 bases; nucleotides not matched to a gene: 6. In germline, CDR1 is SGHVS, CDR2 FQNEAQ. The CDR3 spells CASSYGLAGGTGELFF. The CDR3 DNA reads TGTGCCAGCAGCTATGGGCTAGCGGGAGGTACCGGGGAGCTGTTTTTT.

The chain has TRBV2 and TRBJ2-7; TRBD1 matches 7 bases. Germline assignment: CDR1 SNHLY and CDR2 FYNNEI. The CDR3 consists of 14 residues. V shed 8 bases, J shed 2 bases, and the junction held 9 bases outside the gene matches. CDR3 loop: CASGRGQETYEQYF. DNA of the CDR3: TGTGCCAGCGGAAGAGGACAGGAGACCTACGAGCAGTACTTC.

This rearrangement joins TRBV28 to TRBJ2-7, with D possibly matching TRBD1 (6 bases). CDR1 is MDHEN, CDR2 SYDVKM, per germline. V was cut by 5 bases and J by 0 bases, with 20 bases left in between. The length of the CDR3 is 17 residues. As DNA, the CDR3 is TGTGCCAGCAGTCCCTCCAGGTGGGGGCATCCCTCCTACGAGCAGTACTTC. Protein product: CASSPSRWGHPSYEQYF.

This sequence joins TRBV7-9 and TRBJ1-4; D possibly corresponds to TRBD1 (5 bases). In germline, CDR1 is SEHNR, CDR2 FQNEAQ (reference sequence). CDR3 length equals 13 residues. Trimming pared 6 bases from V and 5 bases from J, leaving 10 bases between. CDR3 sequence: CASSRGENEKLFF. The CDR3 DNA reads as TGTGCCAGCAGTCGGGGGGAAAATGAAAAACTGTTTTTT. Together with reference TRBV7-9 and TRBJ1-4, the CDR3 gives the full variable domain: DTGVSQNPRHKITKRGQNVTFRCDPISEHNRLYWYRQTLGQGPEFLTYFQNEAQLEKSRLLSDRFSAERPKGSFSTLEIQRTEQGDSAMYLCASSRGENEKLFFGSGTQLSVL.

The DNA of the CDR3 is TGTGCCAGCAGTTACGAGGAACATTCCTATGGCTACACCTTC. This gives the protein CASSYEEHSYGYTF. The rearrangement uses TRBV6-6 and TRBJ1-2; D is undetermined. CDR1 is MNHNY and CDR2 is SVGAGI in the germline V gene (reference sequence). Trimming left V 2 bases short and J 4 bases short, with 11 bases between. The length of the CDR3 is 14 residues.

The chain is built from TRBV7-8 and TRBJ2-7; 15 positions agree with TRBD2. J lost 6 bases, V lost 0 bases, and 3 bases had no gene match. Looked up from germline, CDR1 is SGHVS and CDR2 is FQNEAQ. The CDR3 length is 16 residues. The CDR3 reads CASSLAPGLAGGEQYF. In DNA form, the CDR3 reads TGTGCCAGCAGCTTAGCGCCGGGACTAGCGGGAGGCGAGCAGTACTTC.

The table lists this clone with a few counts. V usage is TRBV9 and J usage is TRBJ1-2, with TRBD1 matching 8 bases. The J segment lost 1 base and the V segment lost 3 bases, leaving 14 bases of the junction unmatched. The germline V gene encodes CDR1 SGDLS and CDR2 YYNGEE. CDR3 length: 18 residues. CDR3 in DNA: TGTGCCAGCAGCGCTCACGGCGGACAGGGTAGAATTAACTATGGCTACACCTTC. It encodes CASSAHGGQGRINYGYTF.

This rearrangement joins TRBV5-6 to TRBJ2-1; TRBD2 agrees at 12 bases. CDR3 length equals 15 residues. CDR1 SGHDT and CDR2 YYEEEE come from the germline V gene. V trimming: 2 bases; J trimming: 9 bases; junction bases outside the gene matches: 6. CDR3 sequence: CASSFLAGGPIEQFF. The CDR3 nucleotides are TGTGCCAGCAGCTTTCTAGCGGGAGGGCCCATTGAGCAGTTCTTC.

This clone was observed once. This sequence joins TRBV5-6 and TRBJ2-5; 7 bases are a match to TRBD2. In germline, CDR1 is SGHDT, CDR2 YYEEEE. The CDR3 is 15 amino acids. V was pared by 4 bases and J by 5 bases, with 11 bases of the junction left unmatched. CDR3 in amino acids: CASSGREGIGETQYF. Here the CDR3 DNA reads TGTGCCAGCAGCGGAAGGGAGGGGATCGGGGAGACCCAGTACTTC.

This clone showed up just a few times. For the CDR3, the DNA is TGTGCCAGCAGCTTGGCTAGCGGGGCTTCCTACGAGCAGTACTTC. Its protein product is CASSLASGASYEQYF. The chain employs TRBV7-2 and TRBJ2-7, with 9 bases fitting TRBD2. The length of the CDR3 is 15 residues. Per the germline V gene, CDR1 is SGHTA and CDR2 is FQGNSA. V shed 3 bases, J shed 1 base, and the junction held 4 bases outside the gene matches.

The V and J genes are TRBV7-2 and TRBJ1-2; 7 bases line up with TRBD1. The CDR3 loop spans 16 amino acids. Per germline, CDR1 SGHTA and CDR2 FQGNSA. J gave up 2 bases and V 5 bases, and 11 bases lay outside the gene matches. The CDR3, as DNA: TGTGCCAGCAGCCAAGGGGAACTGACAGGGAACTATGGCTACACCTTC. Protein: CASSQGELTGNYGYTF.

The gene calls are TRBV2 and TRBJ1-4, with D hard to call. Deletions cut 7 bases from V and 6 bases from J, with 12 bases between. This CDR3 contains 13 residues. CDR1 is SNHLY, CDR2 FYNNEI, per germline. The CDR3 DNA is TGTGCCAGCAACCGGGTGGAGGATGAAAAACTGTTTTTT. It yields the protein CASNRVEDEKLFF.